This T cell receptor beta chain was sequenced in a study of blood T cell repertoires in COVID-19. About the study: Sample material is recorded as cDNA or gDNA derived from T cells, B-cell-depleted T cells, or PBMCs.

TCRdb's copy holds only in-frame clones and misses some; the assay was immunoSEQ multiplex PCR. The sample lists 75,000 to 95,000 clones; around 78% were seen once. J lost 10 bases, V lost 7 bases, and 3 bases had no gene match. The CDR3 consists of 12 residues. Germline assignment: CDR1 LNHDA and CDR2 SQIVND (reference sequence). This sequence joins TRBV19 and TRBJ1-6; 8 nucleotides match TRBD1. This clonotype was sampled from a man aged 55 to 70 with COVID-19, enrolled during active disease. Sequences were obtained from peripheral blood. The CDR3 is CASNDRGSPLHF. CDR3 sequence (DNA): TGTGCCAGTAATGACAGGGGATCACCCCTCCACTTT.